This is a list of T cell receptor beta chains from one sample in a study of low-dose radiotherapy and immunotherapy resistance in tumors. TCRdb processed the reads anew with MiXCR; each CDR3 protein has one entry. Of around 58,000 distinct CDR3 sequences in the sample, 23% were seen once. This specimen was PBMCs, taken after low-dose radiotherapy plus immunotherapy. The receptors originated from a male donor with prostate cancer. The CDR3 runs from the conserved cysteine through the conserved F or W. Each record gives: D gene, CDR3 length, V gene, clone size, J gene, CDR3 DNA, CDR3 protein. D genes are given only for firm matches. Size is omitted from some rows. Given values are once, few, many or a class for expanded clones.

d_gene: -; len: 14; v_gene: TRBV10-3; abundance: many; j_gene: TRBJ2-3; CDR3nt: TGTGCCATCAGTGAGGGTGGGAGCACAGATACGCAGTATTTT; CDR3aa: CAISEGGSTDTQYF
d_gene: -; len: 13; v_gene: TRBV6-6; abundance: many; j_gene: TRBJ2-2; CDR3nt: TGTGCCAGCAGACGACTAGACACCGGGGAGCTGTTTTTT; CDR3aa: CASRRLDTGELFF
d_gene: -; len: 16; v_gene: TRBV19; abundance: many; j_gene: TRBJ1-1; CDR3nt: TGTGCCAGTAGTAAAGGGACATCATCCGTGGACACTGAAGCTTTCTTT; CDR3aa: CASSKGTSSVDTEAFF
d_gene: -; len: 12; v_gene: TRBV20-1; abundance: many; j_gene: TRBJ2-3; CDR3nt: TGCAGTGCCGACAAACGACAGGAGACGCAGTATTTT; CDR3aa: CSADKRQETQYF
d_gene: -; len: 14; v_gene: TRBV25-1; abundance: many; j_gene: TRBJ2-3; CDR3nt: TGTGCCAGCAGTGACCTAGGAGGAGCAGATACGCAGTATTTT; CDR3aa: CASSDLGGADTQYF
d_gene: -; len: 11; v_gene: TRBV28; abundance: many; j_gene: TRBJ2-3; CDR3nt: TGTGCCAGCAGTTTGGGGGATTCGCAGTATTTT; CDR3aa: CASSLGDSQYF
d_gene: -; len: 14; v_gene: TRBV21-1; abundance: -; j_gene: TRBJ1-1; CDR3nt: TGTGCCAGCAGCAAAGCGGGGGCGAACACTGAAGCTTTCTTT; CDR3aa: CASSKAGANTEAFF
d_gene: -; len: 12; v_gene: TRBV10-3; abundance: many; j_gene: TRBJ2-3; CDR3nt: TGTGCCATCAAAGGACGCACAGATACGCAGTATTTT; CDR3aa: CAIKGRTDTQYF
d_gene: -; len: 14; v_gene: TRBV6-8; abundance: many; j_gene: TRBJ2-7; CDR3nt: TGTGCCAGCACCTCGGGCAGGAGCTCCTACGAGCAGTACTTC; CDR3aa: CASTSGRSSYEQYF
d_gene: TRBD1; len: 15; v_gene: TRBV7-6; abundance: many; j_gene: TRBJ1-2; CDR3nt: TGTGCCAGCAGCTTAGCACAGGGGGCTCACTATGGCTACACCTTC; CDR3aa: CASSLAQGAHYGYTF
d_gene: TRBD1; len: 13; v_gene: TRBV29-1; abundance: many; j_gene: TRBJ1-5; CDR3nt: TGCAGCGTTGGAGGGGACAGAGGTCAGCCCCAGCATTTT; CDR3aa: CSVGGDRGQPQHF